The 4 T cell receptor beta chains listed next were all sequenced from one sample in a study of shared T cell receptors in the human thymus. The assay was immunoSEQ multiplex PCR, and TCRdb's table has in-frame clones only and misses some. There are about 380,000 clones in the sample; roughly 94% occur only once, and roughly 0.02% lies in the top ten. The specimen sequenced was thymocytes. The receptors come from a human donor.

This clone was detected only once. The CDR3 here is CASSQDVREVGSYNEQFF. The CDR3 DNA follows: TGTGCCAGCAGCCAAGATGTCCGGGAGGTTGGCTCCTACAATGAGCAGTTCTTC. V is TRBV14 and J is TRBJ2-1, with TRBD2 matching 7 bases. The germline V gene has CDR1 SGHDN and CDR2 FVKESK. The V and J ends lost 0 bases and 0 bases, in that order; junction bases with no gene match: 8. There are 18 residues in the CDR3.

In nucleotides, the CDR3 is TGCGCCAGCAGCCCCTTATTTCCAGGGGGCTTAAGCAAAAACATTCAGTACTTC. Its translation: CASSPLFPGGLSKNIQYF. The chain has TRBV4-1 and TRBJ2-4; 8 bases agree with TRBD1. This CDR3 contains 18 residues. J gave up 3 bases and V 4 bases, and 14 bases lay outside the gene matches. Germline CDR1 reads MGHRA; CDR2 reads YSYEKL.

Regarding this clone: At one end, the junction sequence differs from germline, possibly due to a read error. V is TRBV7-7 and J is TRBJ2-5, with TRBD2 matching over 7 bases. Germline V gene lookup returns CDR1 SSHAT and CDR2 FNYEAQ (reference sequence). There are 15 residues in the CDR3. The CDR3 is CASSGAGLLQETQYF. DNA of the CDR3: TGTGCTAGCAGCGGCGCGGGACTACTTCAAGAGACCCAGTACTTC.

This clone came up a few times. The chain joins TRBV27 to TRBJ2-7; TRBD2 matches 11 bases. The CDR3 spans 18 residues. J was trimmed by 0 bases and V by 3 bases; bases with no gene match: 10. Germline CDR1 and CDR2: MNHEY and SMNVEV (reference sequence). The CDR3 DNA is TGTGCCAGCAGTTTGGGGATTCGGACTAGCGGGTTCTCCTACGAGCAGTACTTC. It is translated as CASSLGIRTSGFSYEQYF.